This T cell receptor (beta chain) was identified in a study of blood T cell repertoires in COVID-19. Across the whole study: The study drew acute and convalescent COVID-19 samples from the United States, Italy and Spain.

TCRdb's copy holds only in-frame clones and misses some; the assay was immunoSEQ multiplex PCR. The sample has around 160,000 clones; roughly nine tenths are singletons. Recruited during active infection, patients (from Seattle) were subsequently followed longitudinally. V gave up 5 bases and J gave up 6 bases; unmatched junction bases: 12. Germline loops: CDR1 PRHDT, CDR2 FYEKMQ (reference sequence). The CDR3 is 15 amino acids. The receptor was derived from a man in his late teens or twenties with COVID-19, enrolled during active disease. Sample: peripheral blood. The chain has TRBV13 and TRBJ2-7; 8 nucleotides match TRBD2. CDR3 residues: CASSPVRTSFAEQYF. CDR3 nucleotide sequence: TGTGCCAGCAGCCCAGTCCGGACTAGCTTTGCCGAGCAGTACTTC.